The clone carrying this T cell receptor (beta chain) was seen many times. The antigen is not known. The source material, RNA transcripts, was used to amplify TCR beta CDR3 regions. A first-round RT-PCR of the TCR CDR3 used the HTBI primer set. TCRdb re-analysed the multiplex PCR reads in MiXCR, keeping a single row per CDR3 protein. The sample has 600,000 to 800,000 distinct CDR3 sequences; roughly a third are singletons. Germline lookup yields CDR1 SGHTA and CDR2 FQGNSA. The CDR3 loop spans 15 amino acids. The V end was cut by 2 bases, the J end by 5 bases, with 15 bases between. The data stem from a study of T cells in Graves' hyperthyroidism and ophthalmopathy. Study-level findings and limits: A model of 13 V-J pairs discriminated ophthalmopathy from stable hyperthyroidism. Most clonotypes expanded in thyroid above 0.001 were likewise present in blood.

The sample was blood. This chain joins TRBV7-2 and TRBJ1-1; TRBD1 is a possible D gene (5 bases). This receptor was taken from a woman aged 40 to 50 with Graves' hyperthyroidism. The CDR3 DNA follows: TGTGCCAGCAGCTTAAGGCAGGGAGCTAGAACTGAAGCTTTCTTT. This translates into CASSLRQGARTEAFF.